A selection of T cell receptor beta chains follows, all from one sample in a study of T cell responses to AZD1222 COVID-19 vaccine. TCRdb's copy holds only in-frame clones and misses some; the assay was immunoSEQ multiplex PCR. The sample has 150,000 or so clones; 90% are singletons. Sequencing used peripheral blood, obtained on day 0 of AZD1222 vaccination. The source of these receptors is an adult in good health. The CDR3 runs from the conserved cysteine through the conserved F or W. D genes are given only for firm matches. Clone size is given for some rows only: seen once, a few or many times, or a class if the clone is expanded.

TRBV15	TRBJ2-1	TRBD2	NA	TGTGCCACCAGCCGTGGACTAGCCGCGGTGTCCGAGCAGTTCTTC	CATSRGLAAVSEQFF
TRBV7-6	TRBJ2-2	NA	NA	TGTGCCAGCAGCCTAAGAATTCGCGGGCGGGCCCGGGGCGGGGAGCTGTTTTTT	CASSLRIRGRARGGELFF
TRBV2	TRBJ2-3	TRBD2	once	TGTGCCAGCATGGGGGTAGCGGGAGAGACGCAGTATTTT	CASMGVAGETQYF
TRBV19	TRBJ1-2	NA	NA	TGTGCCAGTAGTATTGACGGGGCGGCCTTCGCCCGGACTAACTATGGCTACACCTTC	CASSIDGAAFARTNYGYTF
TRBV7-2	TRBJ2-3	NA	NA	TGTGCCAGATGGACTAACTGCACAGATACGCAGTATTTT	CARWTNCTDTQYF
TRBV10-2	TRBJ2-5	TRBD1	NA	TGCGCCAGCAGCAGGGGGATCGAGACCCAGTACTTC	CASSRGIETQYF
TRBV4-2	TRBJ2-7	NA	NA	TGTGCCAGCAGCCTAGCCATATACTACGAGCAGTACTTC	CASSLAIYYEQYF
TRBV5-1	TRBJ1-2	TRBD1	NA	TGCGCCAGCAGCTCTACAGGGGACTATGGCTACACCTTC	CASSSTGDYGYTF
TRBV4-3	TRBJ2-7	NA	NA	TGCGCCAGCAGCCAAGGTTATTCGAGGGACTTGCCAACCTACGAGCAGTACTTC	CASSQGYSRDLPTYEQYF
TRBV15	TRBJ1-3	NA	NA	TGTGCCACCCGTAGGTCAGGGTCTGGAAACACCATATATTTT	CATRRSGSGNTIYF
TRBV19	TRBJ1-1	NA	NA	TGTGCCAGTAGTATAGATCCCACTGAGGAGAACACTGAAGCTTTCTTT	CASSIDPTEENTEAFF
TRBV29-1	TRBJ1-1	NA	NA	TGCAGCGCCACTTCGGGGGATACTGAAGCTTTCTTT	CSATSGDTEAFF
TRBV28	TRBJ1-2	TRBD1	NA	TGTGCCAGCAGTTTATTCGGAACCCAGGGGGCGAAGGGCTACACCTTC	CASSLFGTQGAKGYTF
TRBV14	TRBJ2-2	TRBD1	once	TGTGCCAGCAGCAAGTCCCGGGACAGGGGGAAACCCGGGGAGCTGTTTTTT	CASSKSRDRGKPGELFF
TRBV9	TRBJ1-5	NA	NA	TGTGCCAGCAGCGTAGGGGTCAATCAGCCCCAGCATTTT	CASSVGVNQPQHF
TRBV3-1/TRBV3-2	TRBJ1-5	NA	few	TGTGCCAGCAGCCAAGACGTAGGTAACCAGCCCCAGCATTTT	CASSQDVGNQPQHF
TRBV28	TRBJ1-5	NA	NA	TGTGCCAGCAGTTTACCTAGCAATCAGCCCCAGCATTTT	CASSLPSNQPQHF
TRBV6-5	TRBJ1-1	NA	NA	TGTGCCAGCCTTGAGTGGGCCGGGAGCACTGAAGCTTTCTTT	CASLEWAGSTEAFF
TRBV24-1	TRBJ2-1	NA	NA	TGTGCCACCAGTGATTTGCGGGGGGCGGGGGCAGGGCAGTTCTTC	CATSDLRGAGAGQFF
TRBV7-2	TRBJ2-5	TRBD2	NA	TGTGCCAGCAGCTTAGTTAGCGGGAGACAAGGGGGGACCCAGTACTTC	CASSLVSGRQGGTQYF
TRBV25-1	TRBJ2-1	TRBD1	NA	TGTGCCAGCAGTGAGCCCTCCCCCGACAGGGGCAATGAGCAGTTCTTC	CASSEPSPDRGNEQFF
TRBV12-3/TRBV12-4	TRBJ2-5	NA	NA	TGTGCCAGCAGCCCGGGACAATCAGAGACCCAGTACTTC	CASSPGQSETQYF
TRBV27	TRBJ1-5	NA	NA	TGTGCCAGCAGTTTATTTAGCAATCAGCCCCAGCATTTT	CASSLFSNQPQHF
TRBV13	TRBJ1-1	TRBD1	NA	TGTGCCAGCAGCGCCCCGGGACAGGGGGCCACTGAAGCTTTCTTT	CASSAPGQGATEAFF
TRBV21-1	TRBJ1-2	NA	NA	TGTGCCAGCGCCTGCCTGATACAGGCCTATGGCTACACCTTC	CASACLIQAYGYTF
TRBV6-2/TRBV6-3	TRBJ2-6	NA	NA	TGTGCCAGCAGCCCCAGGGTTCCCAACGTCCTGACTTTC	CASSPRVPNVLTF
TRBV19	TRBJ2-7	NA	NA	TGTGCCAGTAGTATACCCGGGCTCTACGAGCAGTACTTC	CASSIPGLYEQYF
TRBV23-1	TRBJ2-1	NA	NA	TGCGCCAGCAGTCAATCGGTGGGGGGGACAGCATACAATGAGCAGTTCTTC	CASSQSVGGTAYNEQFF
TRBV19	TRBJ1-4	TRBD1	NA	TGTGCCAGTAGTATCGGACAGGGGAGATCGGGAAAACTGTTTTTT	CASSIGQGRSGKLFF
TRBV6-6	TRBJ2-5	TRBD2	NA	TGTGCCAGCCGTAGGACTAGGCGGGAGACCCAGTACTTC	CASRRTRRETQYF
TRBV10-2	TRBJ1-3	NA	NA	TGCGCCAGCCAACCCTCCCGGGACGCCCGAGTGGACACCATATATTTT	CASQPSRDARVDTIYF
TRBV29-1	TRBJ1-1	NA	NA	TGCAGCGTTGAAAGCATCGGCAGCCGGAACACTGAAGCTTTCTTT	CSVESIGSRNTEAFF
TRBV7-2	TRBJ2-3	NA	NA	TGTGCCAGCAGCCCCTGGGTGGACAGTAGCACAGATACGCAGTATTTT	CASSPWVDSSTDTQYF
TRBV23-1	TRBJ2-5	NA	NA	TGCGCCAGCAGTCTAGAGGACAGAGCCGCTGAAGAGACCCAGTACTTC	CASSLEDRAAEETQYF
TRBV10-2	TRBJ1-2	NA	NA	TGCGCCAGCAGCCTTTTACCGGGCTATGGCTACACCTTC	CASSLLPGYGYTF
TRBV2	TRBJ2-5	TRBD2	NA	TGTGCCAGCAGTGAGTGGCGGGAGCCCGAGACCCAGTACTTC	CASSEWREPETQYF
TRBV27	TRBJ2-7	NA	NA	TGTGCCAGCAGTTTATGGCCCTCCTACGAGCAGTACTTC	CASSLWPSYEQYF
TRBV5-1	TRBJ1-1	TRBD1	NA	TGCGCCAGCAGGGCGACAGGGGAAATGAACACTGAAGCTTTCTTT	CASRATGEMNTEAFF
TRBV25-1	TRBJ1-5	NA	few	TGTGCCAGCAGTGAAAAGATAACAGGGAAAGGTAGCAATCAGCCCCAGCATTTT	CASSEKITGKGSNQPQHF
TRBV7-3	TRBJ2-6	NA	few	TGTGCCAGCAGCCCCCATGGTGGGGCCAACGTCCTGACTTTC	CASSPHGGANVLTF
TRBV6-5	TRBJ1-1	NA	NA	TGTGCCAGCAGTTACTCGAATCTGGGGTTGCGAACTGAAGCTTTCTTT	CASSYSNLGLRTEAFF
TRBV12-3/TRBV12-4	TRBJ1-1	NA	NA	TGTGCCAGCAGTGCTAACACTGAAGCTTTCTTT	CASSANTEAFF
TRBV4-1	TRBJ2-2	NA	once	TGCGCCAGCAGCCAAGGGTTCCGAGTGGGGGAGCTGTTTTTT	CASSQGFRVGELFF
TRBV19	TRBJ2-3	NA	NA	TGTGCCAGTAGTGGGGGGTTGACAGATACGCAGTATTTT	CASSGGLTDTQYF